This T cell receptor beta chain came from a study of identical twins (dated by TCRdb to the mid-2010s). Study-level background: To test whether fetal clonotypes persist, the study used deep sequencing on TCR alpha and beta repertoires from monozygotic twins, unrelated adults of various ages, and cord blood. Replicate twin experiments were performed at different times using different library preparation protocols to rule out contamination. The paper's findings and limits, for the study overall: Compared with coincidental sharing between unrelated individuals, out-of-frame TCR alpha sequences shared between twins had an excess of sequences with low generation probability. Out-of-frame TCR alpha sharing in monozygotic twins was systematically underestimated by recombination models, whereas sharing between unrelated individuals was in agreement with the recombination models. Because the same donors could not be followed over many years, the conclusions depended on cross-sectional statistical analysis. Excess twin sharing in beta out-of-frame sequences was weaker because fewer shared sequences lowered the signal-to-noise ratio. Invariant T cells such as MAIT and iNKT could partly confound zero-insertion analyses, although diverse VJ usage argued against such confounding for most clonotypes. Fewer insertions were carried by abundant cord blood beta clonotypes; a weaker similar trend was observed in young adult naive repertoires, while no such trend was observed in memory repertoires.

This clonotype has at least ten counts. Its antigen specificity is not known. An end of the junction differs from the germline gene, which may be a read error. Every donor in the study was a healthy Caucasian. Library preparation used 5' RACE. Sequencing was carried out with an Illumina HiSeq 2000. Template switching introduced a universal primer binding site; the final cDNA contained a unique molecular identifier, enabling accurate counting of TCR cDNA molecules. First-strand cDNA for TCR alpha and beta chains was synthesized from specific primers in the conserved constant-segment region. To control for contamination, every cDNA library was double barcoded, receiving both a SMART-Mk sample barcode and Illumina barcodes. TruSeq adapter sequences, together with Illumina sample barcodes, were added in two successive PCR steps. TCR alpha and beta cDNA libraries were sequenced on the Illumina HiSeq platform with custom primers. As for the authors' bioinformatics: Raw reads were processed with MiGEC to extract unique molecular identifiers, and MiXCR was used to determine CDR3 positions. Recombination models were inferred per individual with the repgenHMM and IGoR tools using an EM algorithm. Shared clonotypes were analyzed with the tcR package in R, and sharing was normalized by the product of cloneset sizes. Out-of-frame nonproductive sequences were analyzed to study raw recombination free of thymic and clonal selection effects. The public reads were run again by TCRdb, first through fastp at Q25 and then through MiXCR, and only productive beta chains were kept. Records with the same CDR3 protein are collapsed into one entry carrying the most frequent genes and DNA. TCRdb assigned the V and J calls; the authors' analysis was not used. The sample table holds some 1,700,000 distinct CDR3 sequences, of which around 33% were seen once. Jointly, the top ten make up 0.25% to 0.3% of the sample.

The CDR3 goes from the cysteine to the phenylalanine over 14 residues. Only the CDR3 portion is preserved as DNA: 42 bases, with reading frame beginning at the first base. For CDR1 and CDR2, the germline V gene lists SGHRS and YFSETQ. The rearrangement combines TRBV5-1 with TRBJ1-1; 10 of the junction bases match TRBD1. The TCR was taken from a newborn girl in good health. Sequencing was carried out using cord blood. The CDR3 has the sequence CASSRDRGNTEAFF. The DNA reads TGTGCCAGCAGCCGGGACAGGGGGAACACTGAAGCTTTCTTT.